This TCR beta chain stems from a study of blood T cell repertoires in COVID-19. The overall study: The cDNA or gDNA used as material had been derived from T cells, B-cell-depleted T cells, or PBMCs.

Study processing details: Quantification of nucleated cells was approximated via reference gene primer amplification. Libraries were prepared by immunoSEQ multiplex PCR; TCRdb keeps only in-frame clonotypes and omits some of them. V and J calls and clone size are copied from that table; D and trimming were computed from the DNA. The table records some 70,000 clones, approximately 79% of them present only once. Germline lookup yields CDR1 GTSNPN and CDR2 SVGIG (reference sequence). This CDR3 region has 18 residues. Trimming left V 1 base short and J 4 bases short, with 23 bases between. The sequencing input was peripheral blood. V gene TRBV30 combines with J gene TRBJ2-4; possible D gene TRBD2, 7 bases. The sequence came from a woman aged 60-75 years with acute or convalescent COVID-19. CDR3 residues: CAWSAWEGEVRGKNIQYF. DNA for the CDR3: TGTGCCTGGAGTGCCTGGGAGGGGGAGGTACGCGGGAAAAACATTCAGTACTTC.